This T cell receptor (beta chain) comes out of a study of blood T cell repertoires in COVID-19. Study as a whole: PBMCs, B-cell-depleted T cells, or T cells were the source of the cDNA or gDNA that made up the material.

The protocol was immunoSEQ multiplex PCR, while the TCRdb copy is restricted to in-frame clones and leaves out a portion. The data contain about 110,000 clones, approximately 84% of them singletons. This CDR3 is built from 15 residues. CDR1 LGHDT and CDR2 YNNKEL come from the germline V gene (reference sequence). After removal of 4 bases from V and 0 bases from J, the junction contained 6 bases not matched to a gene. The rearrangement joins TRBV3-1 (or the pseudogene TRBV3-2) to TRBJ2-7; 7 bases align to TRBD1. The sequence was obtained from a man aged 45-60 years with acute or convalescent COVID-19. What was sequenced was peripheral blood. CDR3: CASSLSQGHSYEQYF. CDR3 in DNA: TGTGCCAGCAGCCTCTCACAGGGGCACTCCTACGAGCAGTACTTC.